This entry concerns a single T cell receptor (beta chain). Its antigen is undetermined. This entry is derived from a study of cytomegalovirus exposure and HLA in healthy donors. Study context: Early released data comprised tens of millions of unique TCRs from HLA-typed donors. Study-wide results and caveats: The analysis excluded some indistinguishable V segments, including TRBV6-2 and TRBV6-3. Beyond CMV serostatus, there was no information to go on about immune exposure.

With 60 Vbeta and 13 Jbeta primers, the PCR was carried out. Generated by immunoSEQ multiplex PCR, the TCRdb table keeps only in-frame clones and is missing some. The sample shows 200,000 or so clones, roughly 80% of them seen only once. The CDR3 is made up of 16 amino acids. Germline V gene data show CDR1 as SEHNR and CDR2 as FQNEAQ (reference sequence). V shed 5 bases, J shed 1 base, and the junction held 7 bases outside the gene matches. This clonotype originated in a male donor in good health and CMV-seronegative. V gene TRBV7-9 combines with J gene TRBJ1-5; TRBD1 agrees at 8 bases. Sequenced: PBMCs. The CDR3 here is CASSPGGGGSNQPQHF. DNA of the CDR3: TGTGCCAGCAGCCCAGGGGGCGGAGGGAGCAATCAGCCCCAGCATTTT. The variable domain in full, completed from reference TRBV7-9 and TRBJ1-5, reads DTGVSQNPRHKITKRGQNVTFRCDPISEHNRLYWYRQTLGQGPEFLTYFQNEAQLEKSRLLSDRFSAERPKGSFSTLEIQRTEQGDSAMYLCASSPGGGGSNQPQHFGDGTRLSIL.